Sequencing of this TCR beta chain was carried out in a study of response to subunit inactivated influenza vaccine. Overall study results and limits: That few new T cells are recruited by each seasonal influenza vaccination was the authors' suggestion.

The CDR3 contains 16 residues. The V and J ends lost 3 bases and 4 bases, in that order; junction bases with no gene match: 9. TCRdb reprocessed the RT-PCR reads via MiXCR and lists one record per CDR3 protein. The repertoire holds roughly 700,000 distinct CDR3 sequences, with roughly 14% as singletons. This clonotype showed up just a few times. The target antigen is unknown. The sequences come from PBMCs from blood, collected around 15 days before vaccination. The clonotype originates from a man over 45 who received an inactivated influenza vaccine. The chain links TRBV12-3 or TRBV12-4 to TRBJ2-3; TRBD2 matches at 8 bases. DNA for the CDR3: TGTGCCAGCAGTTTGTGGGCGGGGGGCCCTTCAGATACGCAGTATTTT. This gives the protein CASSLWAGGPSDTQYF.